These T cell receptor beta chains were read from a single sample in a study of STAT5B mutations in CD4+ large granular lymphocyte leukemia. The repertoire was sequenced with immunoSEQ multiplex PCR; TCRdb's copy has only in-frame clones and lacks some. The table has roughly 30,000 clones, about three quarters seen once; the top ten hold approximately 2.4%. The sequenced sample was CD4+ T cells from blood buffy coats. The receptors shown here come from a human donor in good health. The CDR3 runs from the conserved cysteine through the conserved F or W. Fields, in order: J gene, V gene, CDR3 length, clone size, D gene, CDR3 protein, CDR3 DNA. D genes are given only for firm matches. The listing skips clone size in some rows; elsewhere it reads once, few, many or a size class.

TRBJ1-1	TRBV6-5	14	NA	NA	CASRRNSENTEAFF	TGTGCCAGCAGACGGAACAGTGAGAACACTGAAGCTTTCTTT
TRBJ2-1	TRBV15	14	NA	NA	CATSRDGAPGEQFF	TGTGCCACCAGCAGAGATGGGGCTCCGGGTGAGCAGTTCTTC
TRBJ1-1	TRBV19	13	NA	NA	CASSRTGGTEAFF	TGTGCCAGTAGCAGAACTGGGGGGACTGAAGCTTTCTTT
TRBJ2-7	TRBV6-6	14	NA	NA	CASRTPRQVDEQYF	TGTGCCAGCCGTACCCCCCGGCAGGTGGACGAGCAGTACTTC
TRBJ2-7	TRBV10-3	15	NA	NA	CAISEVAGGPYEQYF	TGTGCCATCAGTGAGGTAGCAGGCGGTCCCTACGAGCAGTACTTC
TRBJ1-2	TRBV5-1	12	NA	TRBD1	CASSPDRDGYTF	TGCGCCAGCAGCCCGGACAGGGATGGCTACACCTTC
TRBJ1-1	TRBV15	16	few	NA	CATSRDSLEKNTEAFF	TGTGCCACCAGCAGGGACAGCTTGGAAAAGAACACTGAAGCTTTCTTT
TRBJ2-2	TRBV27	14	NA	NA	CASSPGQNTGELFF	TGTGCCAGCAGTCCGGGACAGAACACCGGGGAGCTGTTTTTT
TRBJ1-1	TRBV19	14	few	TRBD1	CASSTRDRHTEAFF	TGTGCCAGTAGTACACGGGACAGGCACACTGAAGCTTTCTTT
TRBJ2-7	TRBV6-1	14	NA	NA	CASSEPKGRYEQYF	TGTGCCAGCAGTGAACCAAAGGGCCGCTACGAGCAGTACTTC
TRBJ1-4	TRBV5-1	16	NA	TRBD1	CASSPGGTGAGEKLFF	TGCGCCAGCAGCCCTGGGGGAACAGGGGCCGGTGAAAAACTGTTTTTT
TRBJ1-5	TRBV6-1	15	NA	TRBD1	CASIPGTGGSQPQHF	TGTGCCAGCATTCCAGGGACAGGGGGAAGTCAGCCCCAGCATTTT
TRBJ2-7	TRBV15	17	NA	NA	CATSRDSGSPLSDEQYF	TGTGCCACCAGCAGAGATTCTGGCAGTCCGTTAAGCGACGAGCAGTACTTC
TRBJ2-7	TRBV10-1	14	NA	NA	CASSDQGEAREQYF	TGCGCCAGCAGTGACCAGGGGGAGGCGCGGGAGCAGTACTTC
TRBJ2-1	TRBV19	15	NA	TRBD1	CASKPGTGGFTEEFF	TGTGCCAGCAAACCCGGGACAGGGGGGTTCACGGAGGAGTTCTTC
TRBJ2-7	TRBV10-3	14	NA	NA	CAIREGAGAREQYF	TGTGCCATCCGCGAGGGGGCGGGAGCTCGGGAGCAGTACTTC
TRBJ2-7	TRBV7-9	15	NA	NA	CASSRGRVGYNGQYF	TGTGCCAGCAGCCGAGGCAGGGTTGGGTATAATGGGCAGTACTTC
TRBJ1-4	TRBV18	15	NA	TRBD1	CASSPPGTEAEKLFF	TGTGCCAGCTCACCACCCGGGACAGAAGCCGAAAAACTGTTTTTT
TRBJ1-2	TRBV6-1	15	NA	TRBD1	CASSLGQRQPDGYTF	TGTGCCAGCAGCTTGGGACAGCGCCAACCCGATGGCTACACCTTC
TRBJ2-3	TRBV6-5	15	once	TRBD2	CASALSGFNTDTQYF	TGTGCCAGCGCCCTTAGCGGGTTCAACACAGATACGCAGTATTTT
TRBJ2-2	TRBV10-1	17	few	NA	CASSDAGQPTNTGELFF	TGCGCCAGCAGTGATGCGGGACAGCCCACGAACACCGGGGAGCTGTTTTTT
TRBJ2-5	TRBV19	15	NA	NA	CASSITNGVGKTQYF	TGTGCCAGTAGTATTACCAACGGGGTCGGGAAGACCCAGTACTTC